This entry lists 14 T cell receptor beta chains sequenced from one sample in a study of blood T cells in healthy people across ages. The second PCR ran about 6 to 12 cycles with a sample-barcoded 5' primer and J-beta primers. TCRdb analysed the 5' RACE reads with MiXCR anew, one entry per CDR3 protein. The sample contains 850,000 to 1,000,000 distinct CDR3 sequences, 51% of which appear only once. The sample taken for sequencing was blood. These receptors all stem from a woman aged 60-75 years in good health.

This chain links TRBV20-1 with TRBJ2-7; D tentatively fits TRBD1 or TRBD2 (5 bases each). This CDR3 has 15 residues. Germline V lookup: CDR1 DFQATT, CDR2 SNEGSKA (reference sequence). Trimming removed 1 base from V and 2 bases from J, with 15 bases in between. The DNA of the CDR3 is TGCAGTGCTAGAGCACCAACCGGGACCGCCTACGAGCAGTACTTC. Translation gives CSARAPTGTAYEQYF.

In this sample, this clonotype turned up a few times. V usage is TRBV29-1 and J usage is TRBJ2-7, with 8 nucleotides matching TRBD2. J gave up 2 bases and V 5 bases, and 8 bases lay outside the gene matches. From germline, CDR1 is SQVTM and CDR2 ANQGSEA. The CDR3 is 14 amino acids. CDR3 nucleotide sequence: TGCAGCGTTCGTCTAGCGGGCGACCCCTACGAGCAGTACTTC. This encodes CSVRLAGDPYEQYF.

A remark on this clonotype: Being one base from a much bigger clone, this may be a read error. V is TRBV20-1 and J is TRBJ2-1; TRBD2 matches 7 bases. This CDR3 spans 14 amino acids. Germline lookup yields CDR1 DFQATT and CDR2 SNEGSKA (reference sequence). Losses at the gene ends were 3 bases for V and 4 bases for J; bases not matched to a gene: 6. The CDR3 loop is CSASPGLTYNEQFF. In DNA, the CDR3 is TGCAGTGCTAGTCCGGGACTAACTTACAATGAGCAGTTCTTC.

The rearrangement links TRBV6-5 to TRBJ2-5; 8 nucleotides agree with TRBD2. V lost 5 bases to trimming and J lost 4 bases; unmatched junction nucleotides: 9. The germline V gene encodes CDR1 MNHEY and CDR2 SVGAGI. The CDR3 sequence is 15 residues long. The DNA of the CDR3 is TGTGCCAGCAGTCCAGCGGGAGACCGTGGAGAGACCCAGTACTTC. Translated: CASSPAGDRGETQYF.

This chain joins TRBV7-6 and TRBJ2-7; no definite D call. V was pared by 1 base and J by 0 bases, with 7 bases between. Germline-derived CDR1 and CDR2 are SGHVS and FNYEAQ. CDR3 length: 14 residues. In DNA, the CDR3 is TGTGCCAGCAGCTTAGTCTCGAACTCCTACGAGCAGTACTTC. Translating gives CASSLVSNSYEQYF.

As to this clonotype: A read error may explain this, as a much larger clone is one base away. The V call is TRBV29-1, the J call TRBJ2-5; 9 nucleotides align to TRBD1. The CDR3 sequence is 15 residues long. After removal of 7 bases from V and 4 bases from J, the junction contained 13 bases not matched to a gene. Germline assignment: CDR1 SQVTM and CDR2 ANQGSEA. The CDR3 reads CSGHLTGGLGETQYF. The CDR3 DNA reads TGCAGCGGACACCTCACAGGGGGCCTCGGAGAGACCCAGTACTTC.

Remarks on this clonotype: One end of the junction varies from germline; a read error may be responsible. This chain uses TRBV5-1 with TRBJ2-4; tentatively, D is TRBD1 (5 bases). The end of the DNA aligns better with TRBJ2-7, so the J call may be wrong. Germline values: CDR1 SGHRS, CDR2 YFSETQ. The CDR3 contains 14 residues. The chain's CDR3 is CAGSPGFEVHEQYF. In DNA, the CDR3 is TGCGCCGGCAGCCCAGGGTTTGAGGTCCACGAGCAGTACTTC.

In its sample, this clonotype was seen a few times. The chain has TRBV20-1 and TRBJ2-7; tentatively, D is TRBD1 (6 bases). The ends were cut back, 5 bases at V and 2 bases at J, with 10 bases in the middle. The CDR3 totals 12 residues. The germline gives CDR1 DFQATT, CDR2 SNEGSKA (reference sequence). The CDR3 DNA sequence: TGCAGTGCTGCCAGGGGAGCCTACGAGCAGTACTTC. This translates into CSAARGAYEQYF.

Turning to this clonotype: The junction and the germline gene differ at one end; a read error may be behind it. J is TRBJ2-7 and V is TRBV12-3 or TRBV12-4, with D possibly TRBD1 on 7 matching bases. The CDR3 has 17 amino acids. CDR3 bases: TGTACCAGCAGTTTAACCCTGGAGGGGGCGCCGCCCTACGAGCAGTACTTC. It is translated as CTSSLTLEGAPPYEQYF.

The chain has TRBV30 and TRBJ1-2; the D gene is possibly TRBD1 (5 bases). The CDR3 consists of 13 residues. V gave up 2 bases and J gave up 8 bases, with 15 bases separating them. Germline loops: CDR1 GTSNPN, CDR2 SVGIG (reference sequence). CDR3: CAWSRRGDGGYTF. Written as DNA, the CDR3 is TGTGCCTGGAGTCGGAGGGGAGACGGAGGCTACACCTTC.

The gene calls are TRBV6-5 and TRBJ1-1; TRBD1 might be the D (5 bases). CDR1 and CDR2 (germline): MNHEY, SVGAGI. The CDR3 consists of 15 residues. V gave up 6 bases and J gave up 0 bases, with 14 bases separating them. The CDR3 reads CASRIDSRMNTEAFF. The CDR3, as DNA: TGTGCCAGCAGGATCGACAGCCGTATGAACACTGAAGCTTTCTTT.

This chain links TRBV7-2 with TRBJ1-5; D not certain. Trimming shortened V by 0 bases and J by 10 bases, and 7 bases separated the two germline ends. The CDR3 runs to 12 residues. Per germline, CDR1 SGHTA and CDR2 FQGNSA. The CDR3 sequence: CASSLAGNPQHF. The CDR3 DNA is TGTGCCAGCAGCTTAGCAGGGAACCCCCAGCATTTT.

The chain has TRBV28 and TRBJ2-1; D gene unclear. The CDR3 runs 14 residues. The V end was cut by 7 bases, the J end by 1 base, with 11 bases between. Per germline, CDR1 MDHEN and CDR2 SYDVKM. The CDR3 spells CASIWASSYNEQFF. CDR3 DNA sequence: TGTGCCAGCATCTGGGCCTCGTCCTACAATGAGCAGTTCTTC.

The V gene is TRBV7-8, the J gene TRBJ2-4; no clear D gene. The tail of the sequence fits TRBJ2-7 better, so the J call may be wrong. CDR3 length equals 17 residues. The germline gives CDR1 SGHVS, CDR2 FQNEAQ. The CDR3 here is CASSLGGGFSPTYEQYF. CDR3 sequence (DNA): TGTGCCAGCAGCTTGGGTGGTGGCTTCTCACCCACCTACGAGCAGTACTTC.